This record covers a single T cell receptor beta chain. No antigen is known for it. Germline V gives CDR1 MNHEY, CDR2 SVGAGI. The CDR3 runs to 15 residues. With 0 bases clipped from V and 2 bases from J, the junction kept 3 bases outside the gene matches. PCR involved 60 Vbeta and 13 Jbeta primers. Clones were read by immunoSEQ multiplex PCR, and TCRdb kept only the in-frame ones, dropping some. The table lists tens of thousands of clones, with roughly 1.5% in the top ten. This specimen comes from a study of cytomegalovirus exposure and HLA in healthy donors. About the study: Early release data held some 80 million unique TCRs from HLA-typed donors.

Study results and limitations: Versus the approximately 670-donor mean, an Asian-associated ancestry cluster reportedly showed fewer N-insertions in a later analysis. In an earlier analysis, productive rearrangement rates for most beta V segments clustered near 87% or 30%.

This TCR came from a woman aged 55-70 years in good health and CMV-seronegative. This chain uses TRBV6-5 with TRBJ2-5, with 7 bases fitting TRBD1. The sequenced sample consisted of PBMCs. CDR3 loop: CASSYSGTVQETQYF. The CDR3 DNA is TGTGCCAGCAGTTACTCGGGGACAGTACAAGAGACCCAGTACTTC.